A single sample gave rise to the 9 T cell receptor beta chains below, sequenced in a study of siplizumab effects on memory and regulatory T cells. Sequencing used immunoSEQ multiplex PCR; TCRdb keeps in-frame clones, though not all of them. The table records more than 85,000 clones, about 90% of them present only once. The specimen sequenced was Tregs sorted from blood. The receptors come from a human donor in good health.

The chain couples TRBV19 to TRBJ1-5; no definite D call. Per germline, CDR1 LNHDA and CDR2 SQIVND (reference sequence). The CDR3 sequence is 13 residues long. V lost 5 bases and J lost 2, with 7 bases in between. CDR3 in amino acids: CASSFERNQPQHF. The CDR3 DNA reads as TGTGCCAGTAGTTTCGAACGCAATCAGCCCCAGCATTTT.

This sequence joins TRBV19 and TRBJ2-7, with D possibly being TRBD2 (6 bases). The V end lost 5 bases, the J end lost 4 bases, and 12 bases lay between the germline ends. CDR3 length equals 13 residues. The germline V gene has CDR1 LNHDA and CDR2 SQIVND (reference sequence). CDR3 nucleotide sequence: TGTGCCAGTAGTTTCGGGACTTTATACGAGCAGTACTTC. This gives the protein CASSFGTLYEQYF.

This chain uses TRBV2 with TRBJ1-1; D unclear. Germline CDR1 reads SNHLY; CDR2 reads FYNNEI. This CDR3 has 11 residues. Trimming stripped 2 bases from V and 5 bases from J, with 3 bases between. The CDR3 reads CASSENTEAFF. CDR3 nucleotide sequence: TGTGCCAGCAGTGAAAATACTGAAGCTTTCTTT.

The J gene is TRBJ2-2, the V gene TRBV11-3; the D is unclear. The CDR3 is 14 residues long. V was shortened by 2 bases and J by 8 bases, with 12 bases between the two germline ends. Germline lookup yields CDR1 SGHNT and CDR2 YENEEA. The CDR3 nucleotides are TGTGCCAGCAGCTTATTGGCGGCTGGGGGGGAGCTGTTTTTT. It yields the protein CASSLLAAGGELFF.

This sequence joins TRBV5-5 and TRBJ2-7, with 10 positions matching TRBD1. The germline CDR1 and CDR2 sequences are SGHKS and YYEKEE (reference sequence). The CDR3 loop spans 13 amino acids. V lost 6 bases to trimming and J lost 11 bases; unmatched junction nucleotides: 11. The CDR3 region is CASTLSGTGVEYF. CDR3 DNA: TGTGCCAGCACCCTTTCTGGGACAGGGGTTGAGTACTTC.

This chain uses TRBV18 with TRBJ2-7; 8 bases are shared with TRBD1. CDR3 length: 15 amino acids. CDR1 is KGHSH, CDR2 LQKENI, per germline. Trimming removed 3 bases from V and 4 bases from J; junction bases left unmatched: 8. CDR3 protein: CASSPLQGAGYEQYF. The CDR3 DNA is TGTGCCAGCTCACCGTTGCAGGGGGCCGGGTACGAGCAGTACTTC.

V gene TRBV27 combines with J gene TRBJ2-7; 11 bases line up with TRBD2. This CDR3 has 16 residues. Germline CDR1 and CDR2: MNHEY and SMNVEV (reference sequence). V gave up 3 bases and J gave up 2 bases; unmatched junction bases: 6. The CDR3, as DNA: TGTGCCAGCAGTTTCCGCCTAGCGGGGGGAACCTACGAGCAGTACTTC. It codes for CASSFRLAGGTYEQYF.

The chain combines TRBV2 with TRBJ1-2; D unresolved. V lost 4 bases, J lost 1 base, and 4 bases lay in between. The CDR3 extends over 12 amino acids. Germline V gene data show CDR1 as SNHLY and CDR2 as FYNNEI. CDR3 loop: CASSVLNYGYTF. The DNA for the CDR3 is TGTGCCAGCAGTGTTCTTAACTATGGCTACACCTTC.

In regard to this clone: The sample carries other DNA sequences with the same CDR3. The genes are TRBV9 and TRBJ2-5; no clear D. Germline V gene data show CDR1 as SGDLS and CDR2 as YYNGEE. V lost 0 bases, J lost 5 bases, and 8 bases lay in between. CDR3 length equals 13 residues. CDR3 DNA: TGTGCCAGCAGCGTAGGGCTAGGGGAGACCCAGTACTTC. Translation gives CASSVGLGETQYF.